This TCR beta chain was sequenced in a study of cytomegalovirus exposure and HLA in healthy donors. Study-wide points: HLA alleles were associated with 15,000 to 20,000 TCR beta sequences in a later analysis at 0.05 false discovery rate. V- and J-gene trimming of TCR beta was linked (in a later analysis) to a missense DCLRE1C variant. Researchers catalogued 150 or so TCR beta chains as cytomegalovirus-associated.

With respect to this clone: The antigen is unknown.

PCR amplification relied on 60 Vbeta primers (plus 13 Jbeta primers). In the original analysis: Roughly 9.9 million shared chains were among the about 80 million unique TCR beta chains that a later analysis counted. TCRdb keeps only in-frame clones here, not all; method: immunoSEQ multiplex PCR. The D gene and trimming were derived from the DNA, and the V and J assignments and clone size from that table. The sample yields more than 90,000 clones, around 76% seen once. Sequencing input: PBMCs. The clonotype was recovered from a middle-aged man in good health and CMV-seropositive.

CDR3 in amino acids: CASSLSGRANEKLFF. The CDR3 DNA reads as TGTGCCAGCAGTTTATCAGGGAGGGCTAATGAAAAACTGTTTTTT. The chain carries TRBV28 and TRBJ1-4; D might be TRBD1 (5 bases). The CDR3 contains 15 residues. Germline V CDR1 and CDR2: MDHEN, SYDVKM. The V end lost 1 base, the J end lost 3 bases, and 9 bases lay between the germline ends.